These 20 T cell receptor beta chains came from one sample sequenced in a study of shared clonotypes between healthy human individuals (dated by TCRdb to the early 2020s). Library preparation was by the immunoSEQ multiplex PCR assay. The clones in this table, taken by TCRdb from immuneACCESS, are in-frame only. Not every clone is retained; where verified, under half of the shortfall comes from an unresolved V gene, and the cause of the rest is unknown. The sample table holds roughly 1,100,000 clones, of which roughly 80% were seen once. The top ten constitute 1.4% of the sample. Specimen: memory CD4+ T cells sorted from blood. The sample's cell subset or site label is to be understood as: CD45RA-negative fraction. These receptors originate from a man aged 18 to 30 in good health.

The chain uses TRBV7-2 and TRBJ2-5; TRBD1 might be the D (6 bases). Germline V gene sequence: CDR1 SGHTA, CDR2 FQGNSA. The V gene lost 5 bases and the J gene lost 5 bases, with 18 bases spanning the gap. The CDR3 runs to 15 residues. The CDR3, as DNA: TGTGCCAGCAGCCCCCAACAGGGATTTAGGGAGACCCAGTACTTC. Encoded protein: CASSPQQGFRETQYF.

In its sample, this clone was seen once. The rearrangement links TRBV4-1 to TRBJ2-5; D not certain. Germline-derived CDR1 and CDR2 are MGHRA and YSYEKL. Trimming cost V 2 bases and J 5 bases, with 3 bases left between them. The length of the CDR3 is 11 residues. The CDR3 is CASSQSETQYF. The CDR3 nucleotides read TGCGCCAGCAGCCAATCCGAGACCCAGTACTTC.

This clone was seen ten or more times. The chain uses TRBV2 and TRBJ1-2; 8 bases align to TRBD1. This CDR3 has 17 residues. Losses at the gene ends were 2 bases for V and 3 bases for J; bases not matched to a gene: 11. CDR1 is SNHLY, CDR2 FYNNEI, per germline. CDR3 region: CASSEQGQGAQYYGYTF. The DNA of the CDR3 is TGTGCCAGCAGTGAACAAGGGCAGGGGGCGCAGTACTATGGCTACACCTTC.

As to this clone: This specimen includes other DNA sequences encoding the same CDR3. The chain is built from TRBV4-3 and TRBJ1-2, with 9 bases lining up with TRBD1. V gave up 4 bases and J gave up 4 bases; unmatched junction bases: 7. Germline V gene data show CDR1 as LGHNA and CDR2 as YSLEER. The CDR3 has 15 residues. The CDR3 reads CASSLSTGGSYGYTF. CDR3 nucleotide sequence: TGCGCCAGCAGCCTCTCGACAGGGGGAAGCTATGGCTACACCTTC.

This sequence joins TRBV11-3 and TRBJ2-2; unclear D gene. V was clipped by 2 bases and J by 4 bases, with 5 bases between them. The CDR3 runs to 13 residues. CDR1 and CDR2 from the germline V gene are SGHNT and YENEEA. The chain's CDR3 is CASSLSGTGELFF. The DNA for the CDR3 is TGTGCCAGCAGCTTATCGGGCACCGGGGAGCTGTTTTTT.

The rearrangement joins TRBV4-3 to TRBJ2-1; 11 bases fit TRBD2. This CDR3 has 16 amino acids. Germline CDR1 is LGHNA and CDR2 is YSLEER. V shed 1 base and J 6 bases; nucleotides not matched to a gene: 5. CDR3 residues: CASSQVLAGGRNEQFF. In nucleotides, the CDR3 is TGCGCCAGCAGCCAAGTTTTAGCGGGAGGGCGCAATGAGCAGTTCTTC.

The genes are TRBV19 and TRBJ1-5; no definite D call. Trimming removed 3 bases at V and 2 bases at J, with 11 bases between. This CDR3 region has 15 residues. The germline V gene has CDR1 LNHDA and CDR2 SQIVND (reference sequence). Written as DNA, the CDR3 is TGTGCCAGTAGTATGTTGGGCGAGGGCAATCAGCCCCAGCATTTT. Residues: CASSMLGEGNQPQHF.

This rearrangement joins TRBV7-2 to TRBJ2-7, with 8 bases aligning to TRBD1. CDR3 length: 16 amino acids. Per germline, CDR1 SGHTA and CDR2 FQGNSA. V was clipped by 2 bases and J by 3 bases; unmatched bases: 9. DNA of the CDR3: TGTGCCAGCAGCTTATTCCGCCAGGGGGCGTTCTACGAGCAGTACTTC. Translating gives CASSLFRQGAFYEQYF.

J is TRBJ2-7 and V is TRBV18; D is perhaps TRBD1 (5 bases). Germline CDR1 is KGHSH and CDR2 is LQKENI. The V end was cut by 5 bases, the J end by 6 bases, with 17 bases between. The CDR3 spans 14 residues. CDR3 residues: CASSRDSGSFEQYF. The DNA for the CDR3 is TGTGCCAGCTCAAGAGACAGTGGAAGTTTCGAGCAGTACTTC.

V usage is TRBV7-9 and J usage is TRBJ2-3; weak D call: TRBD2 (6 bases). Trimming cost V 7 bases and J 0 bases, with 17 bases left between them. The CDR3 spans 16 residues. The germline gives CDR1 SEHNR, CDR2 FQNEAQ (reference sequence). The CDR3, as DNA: TGTGCCAGCACCCTTATTAAGCGGGCTAGCACAGATACGCAGTATTTT. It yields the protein CASTLIKRASTDTQYF.

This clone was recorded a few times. The CDR3 DNA reads TGTGCCAGCAGCGGAGGGGGCGTTGGGGCCAACGTCCTGACTTTC. The encoded protein is CASSGGGVGANVLTF. The genes are TRBV9 and TRBJ2-6, with 7 bases identical to TRBD1. CDR1 and CDR2 from the germline V gene are SGDLS and YYNGEE. V trimming: 3 bases; J trimming: 3 bases; junction bases outside the gene matches: 3. This CDR3 spans 15 amino acids.

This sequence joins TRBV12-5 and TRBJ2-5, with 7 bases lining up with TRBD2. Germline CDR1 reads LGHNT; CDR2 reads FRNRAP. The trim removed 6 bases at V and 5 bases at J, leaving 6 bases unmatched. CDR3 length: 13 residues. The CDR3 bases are TGTGCTAGTGGCAACGGACTAGTGGAGACCCAGTACTTC. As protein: CASGNGLVETQYF.

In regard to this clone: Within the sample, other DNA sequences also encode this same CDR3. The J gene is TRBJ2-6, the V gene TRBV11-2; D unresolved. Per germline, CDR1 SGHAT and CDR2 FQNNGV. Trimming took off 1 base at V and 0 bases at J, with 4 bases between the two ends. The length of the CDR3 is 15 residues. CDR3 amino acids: CASSLAFSGANVLTF. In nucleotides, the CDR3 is TGTGCCAGCAGCTTAGCGTTCTCTGGGGCCAACGTCCTGACTTTC. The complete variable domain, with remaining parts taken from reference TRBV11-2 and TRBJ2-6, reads EAGVAQSPRYKIIEKRQSVAFWCNPISGHATLYWYQQILGQGPKLLIQFQNNGVVDDSQLPKDRFSAERLKGVDSTLKIQPAKLEDSAVYLCASSLAFSGANVLTFGAGSRLTVL.

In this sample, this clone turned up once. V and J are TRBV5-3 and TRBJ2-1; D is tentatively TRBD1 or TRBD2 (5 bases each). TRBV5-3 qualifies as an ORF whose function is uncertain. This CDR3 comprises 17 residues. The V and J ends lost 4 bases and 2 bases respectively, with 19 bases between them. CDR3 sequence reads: CARSTFLGEHAYNEQFF. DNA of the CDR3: TGTGCCAGAAGCACGTTCCTAGGGGAGCACGCCTACAATGAGCAGTTCTTC.

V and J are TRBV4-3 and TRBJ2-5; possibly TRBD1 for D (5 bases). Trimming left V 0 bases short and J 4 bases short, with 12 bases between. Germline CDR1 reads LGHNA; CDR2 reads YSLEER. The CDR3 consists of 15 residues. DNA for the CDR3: TGCGCCAGCAGCCAAGAAGGAAGGGGAATAGAGACCCAGTACTTC. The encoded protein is CASSQEGRGIETQYF.

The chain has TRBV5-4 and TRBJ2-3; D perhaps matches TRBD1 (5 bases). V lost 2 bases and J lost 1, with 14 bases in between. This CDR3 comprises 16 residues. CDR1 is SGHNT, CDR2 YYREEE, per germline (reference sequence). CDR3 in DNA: TGTGCCAGCAGCTTCGTAGGGGCCGCTGGCACAGATACGCAGTATTTT. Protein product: CASSFVGAAGTDTQYF.

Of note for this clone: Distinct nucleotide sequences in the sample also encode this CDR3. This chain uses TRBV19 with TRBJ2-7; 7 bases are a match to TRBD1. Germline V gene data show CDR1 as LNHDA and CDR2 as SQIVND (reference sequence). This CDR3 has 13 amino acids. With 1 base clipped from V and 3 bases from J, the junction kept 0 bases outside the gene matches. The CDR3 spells CASSIGTGYEQYF. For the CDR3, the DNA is TGTGCCAGTAGTATAGGGACAGGCTACGAGCAGTACTTC. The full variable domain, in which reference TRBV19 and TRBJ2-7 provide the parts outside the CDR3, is DGGITQSPKYLFRKEGQNVTLSCEQNLNHDAMYWYRQDPGQGLRLIYYSQIVNDFQKGDIAEGYSVSREKKESFPLTVTSAQKNPTAFYLCASSIGTGYEQYFGPGTRLTVT.

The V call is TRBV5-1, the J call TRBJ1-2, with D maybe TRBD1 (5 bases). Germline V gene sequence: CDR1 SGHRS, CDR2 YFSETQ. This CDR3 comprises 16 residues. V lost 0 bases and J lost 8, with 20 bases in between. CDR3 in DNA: TGCGCCAGCAGCTTGGAATTGGCAGGGCTCTCAGCAGGCTACACCTTC. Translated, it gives CASSLELAGLSAGYTF. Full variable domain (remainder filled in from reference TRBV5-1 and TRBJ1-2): KAGVTQTPRYLIKTRGQQVTLSCSPISGHRSVSWYQQTPGQGLQFLFEYFSETQRNKGNFPGRFSGRQFSNSRSEMNVSTLELGDSALYLCASSLELAGLSAGYTFGSGTRLTVV.

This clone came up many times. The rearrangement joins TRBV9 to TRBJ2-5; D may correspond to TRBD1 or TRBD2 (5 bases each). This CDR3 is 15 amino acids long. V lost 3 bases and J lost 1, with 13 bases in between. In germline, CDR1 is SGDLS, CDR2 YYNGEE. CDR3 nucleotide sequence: TGTGCCAGCAGCGCCCAGTTAGGGACCCAAGAGACCCAGTACTTC. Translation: CASSAQLGTQETQYF.

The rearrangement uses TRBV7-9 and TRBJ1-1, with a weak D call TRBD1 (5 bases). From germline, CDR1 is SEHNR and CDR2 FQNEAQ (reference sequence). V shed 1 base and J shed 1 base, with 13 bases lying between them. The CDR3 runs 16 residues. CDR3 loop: CASSLDFGGRNTEAFF. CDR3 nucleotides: TGTGCCAGCAGCTTAGACTTCGGGGGGAGGAACACTGAAGCTTTCTTT.